The clone carrying this T cell receptor beta chain was seen ten or more times. Its antigen is not identified. These data are taken from a study of CD8 T cells in ankylosing spondylitis. Broader study findings: In peripheral blood, disease-linked CD8+ clones occurred at relatively low frequencies.

Using quantitative 5'-RACE with molecular barcodes, the authors made TCR beta libraries. TCRdb used MiXCR to reprocess the 5' RACE reads, holding one entry per CDR3 protein. The sample yields some 200,000 distinct CDR3 sequences, 15% to 20% seen once. V was clipped by 5 bases and J by 2 bases; unmatched bases: 13. Germline loops: CDR1 SGHTA, CDR2 FQGNSA. This CDR3 is built from 17 residues. This rearrangement joins TRBV7-2 to TRBJ2-3, with 7 positions matching TRBD1. This TCR was recovered from a male donor aged 10-30 years with ankylosing spondylitis or in good health (not recorded which). Sequencing used blood, either unsorted or a sorted T cell fraction (not recorded which). This chain's CDR3 is CASSRTIRTGYTDTQYF. The CDR3 coding sequence is TGTGCCAGCAGCCGAACCATTAGGACAGGATACACAGATACGCAGTATTTT.